A single sample is the source of the 9 T cell receptor beta chains below, sequenced in a study of blood T cell repertoires in COVID-19. Profiled with immunoSEQ multiplex PCR; TCRdb holds only in-frame clones, not every one. Counted here are about 270,000 clones, 85% occurring once; the ten biggest clones make up less than 15%. The sample comprised peripheral blood. The receptors shown here come from a human donor in a cohort sampled during active COVID-19.

The rearrangement joins TRBV14 to TRBJ2-1; possibly TRBD2 for D (6 bases). Germline V CDR1 and CDR2: SGHDN, FVKESK. V lost 4 bases, J lost 7 bases, and 20 bases lay in between. The CDR3 sequence is 16 residues long. The CDR3 here is CASSLTGGSKGNEQFF. DNA for the CDR3: TGTGCCAGCAGCCTAACCGGAGGGTCGAAGGGAAATGAGCAGTTCTTC.

J is TRBJ2-2 and V is TRBV19; 8 nucleotides agree with TRBD1. There are 14 residues in the CDR3. Germline V gene lookup returns CDR1 LNHDA and CDR2 SQIVND (reference sequence). The trim removed 5 bases at V and 4 bases at J, leaving 3 bases unmatched. The CDR3 region has the DNA TGTGCCAGTAGTCAGGGGGCCGGCACCGGGGAGCTGTTTTTT. It specifies CASSQGAGTGELFF.

A note on this clone: Other DNA sequences of this sample code for an identical CDR3. The CDR3 spells CASSLGPGNTEAFF. In DNA form, the CDR3 reads TGCGCCAGCAGCTTGGGACCGGGGAACACTGAAGCTTTCTTT. The chain joins TRBV5-1 to TRBJ1-1; D gene uncertain. The CDR3 covers 14 residues. V lost 0 bases to trimming and J lost 1 base, with 7 bases between them. Germline values: CDR1 SGHRS, CDR2 YFSETQ.

The chain joins TRBV19 to TRBJ2-2; 8 bases line up with TRBD1. The trim removed 6 bases at V and 7 bases at J, leaving 19 bases unmatched. Germline loops: CDR1 LNHDA, CDR2 SQIVND (reference sequence). The CDR3 totals 18 residues. CDR3 coding DNA: TGTGCCAGTAGGGCAAATTTAAGGGCAGGGGGCCGTGGCGGGGAGCTGTTTTTT. Its protein product is CASRANLRAGGRGGELFF. The full variable domain, in which reference TRBV19 and TRBJ2-2 provide the parts outside the CDR3, is DGGITQSPKYLFRKEGQNVTLSCEQNLNHDAMYWYRQDPGQGLRLIYYSQIVNDFQKGDIAEGYSVSREKKESFPLTVTSAQKNPTAFYLCASRANLRAGGRGGELFFGEGSRLTVL.

The chain carries TRBV7-9 and TRBJ1-1, with D possibly matching TRBD1 (6 bases). CDR1 is SEHNR, CDR2 FQNEAQ, per germline (reference sequence). CDR3 length equals 13 residues. V dropped 10 bases and J dropped 4 bases, with 16 bases sitting between them. In DNA form, the CDR3 reads TGTGCCACACACAGGGCTGCGGGCACTGAAGCTTTCTTT. As protein: CATHRAAGTEAFF. Drawing the rest from reference TRBV7-9 and TRBJ1-1, the complete variable domain is DTGVSQNPRHKITKRGQNVTFRCDPISEHNRLYWYRQTLGQGPEFLTYFQNEAQLEKSRLLSDRFSAERPKGSFSTLEIQRTEQGDSAMYLCATHRAAGTEAFFGQGTRLTVV.

The chain employs TRBV28 and TRBJ1-6; D is unclear. Germline V gives CDR1 MDHEN, CDR2 SYDVKM. The CDR3 sequence is 12 residues long. V was pared by 4 bases and J by 8 bases, with 6 bases between. The CDR3 nucleotides are TGTGCCAGCAGTTCAGGCTATTCACCCCTCCACTTT. Translated, it gives CASSSGYSPLHF.

J is TRBJ2-7 and V is TRBV12-3 or TRBV12-4; TRBD2 might be the D (5 bases). The CDR3 spans 13 residues. With 5 bases removed from V and 4 bases from J, the gap between germline ends came to 12 bases. The CDR3 loop reads CASSPTRRYEQYF. CDR3 nucleotides: TGTGCCAGCAGTCCCACTCGGAGGTACGAGCAGTACTTC.

This sequence joins TRBV28 and TRBJ1-5; the D is unclear. The CDR3 totals 13 residues. Germline V gives CDR1 MDHEN, CDR2 SYDVKM. Trimming removed 6 bases at V and 4 bases at J, with 10 bases between. CDR3 sequence: CASRSGSNQPQHF. The CDR3 coding sequence is TGTGCCAGCAGGAGCGGCTCTAATCAGCCCCAGCATTTT.

The chain recombines TRBV9 with TRBJ1-1; 7 bases map to TRBD1. There are 15 residues in the CDR3. CDR1 SGDLS and CDR2 YYNGEE come from the germline V gene. J gave up 5 bases and V 7 bases, and 14 bases lay outside the gene matches. DNA for the CDR3: TGTGCCAGCGGCCGACAGGGTCTACTTGGGACTGAAGCTTTCTTT. Protein: CASGRQGLLGTEAFF.